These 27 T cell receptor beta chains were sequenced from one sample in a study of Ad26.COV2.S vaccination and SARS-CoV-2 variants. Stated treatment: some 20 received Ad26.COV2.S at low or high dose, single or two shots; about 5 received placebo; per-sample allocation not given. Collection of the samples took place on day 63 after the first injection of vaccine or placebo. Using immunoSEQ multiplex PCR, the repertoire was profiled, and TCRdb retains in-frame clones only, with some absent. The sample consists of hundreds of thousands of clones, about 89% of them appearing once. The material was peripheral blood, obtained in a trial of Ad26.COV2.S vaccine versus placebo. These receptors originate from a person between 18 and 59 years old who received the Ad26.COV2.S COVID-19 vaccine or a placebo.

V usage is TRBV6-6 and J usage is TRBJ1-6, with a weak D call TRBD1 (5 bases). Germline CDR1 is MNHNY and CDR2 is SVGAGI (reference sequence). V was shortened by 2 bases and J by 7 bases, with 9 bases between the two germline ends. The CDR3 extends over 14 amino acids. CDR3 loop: CASSYRGGNSPLHF. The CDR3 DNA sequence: TGTGCCAGCAGTTACAGGGGAGGGAATTCACCCCTCCACTTT.

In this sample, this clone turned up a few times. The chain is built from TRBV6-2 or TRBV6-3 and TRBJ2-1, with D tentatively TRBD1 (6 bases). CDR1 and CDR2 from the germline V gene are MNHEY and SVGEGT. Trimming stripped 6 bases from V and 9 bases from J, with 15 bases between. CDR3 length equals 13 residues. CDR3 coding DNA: TGTGCCAGCAGCACGACCAGGGGTGGTGAGCAGTTCTTC. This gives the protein CASSTTRGGEQFF.

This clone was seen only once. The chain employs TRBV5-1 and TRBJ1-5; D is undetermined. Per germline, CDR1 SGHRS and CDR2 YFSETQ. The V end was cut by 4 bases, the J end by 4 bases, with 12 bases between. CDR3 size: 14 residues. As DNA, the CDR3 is TGCGCCAGCAGCCCGGACCCAAAAAATCAGCCCCAGCATTTT. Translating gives CASSPDPKNQPQHF.

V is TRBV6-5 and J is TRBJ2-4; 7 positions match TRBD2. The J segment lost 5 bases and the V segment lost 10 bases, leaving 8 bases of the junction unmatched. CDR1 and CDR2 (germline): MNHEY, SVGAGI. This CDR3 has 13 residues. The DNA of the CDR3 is TGTGCCATTAGGGGCGGGGGTCAAAACATTCAGTACTTC. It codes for CAIRGGGQNIQYF.

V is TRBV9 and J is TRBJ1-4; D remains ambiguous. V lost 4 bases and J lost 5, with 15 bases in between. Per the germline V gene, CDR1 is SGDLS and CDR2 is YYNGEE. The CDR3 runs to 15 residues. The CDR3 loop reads CASSSLWGGNEKLFF. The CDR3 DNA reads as TGTGCCAGCAGCTCCCTTTGGGGAGGGAATGAAAAACTGTTTTTT.

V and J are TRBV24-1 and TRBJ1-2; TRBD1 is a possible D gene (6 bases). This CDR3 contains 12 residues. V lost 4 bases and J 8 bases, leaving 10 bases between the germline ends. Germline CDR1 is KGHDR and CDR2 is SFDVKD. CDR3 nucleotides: TGTGCCACCAGTGAGGCCGGGACAGGCTACACCTTC. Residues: CATSEAGTGYTF.

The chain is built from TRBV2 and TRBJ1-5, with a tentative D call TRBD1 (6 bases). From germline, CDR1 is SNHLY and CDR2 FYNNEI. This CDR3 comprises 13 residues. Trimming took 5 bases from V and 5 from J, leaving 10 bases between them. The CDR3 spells CASSPNRDQPQHF. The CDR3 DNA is TGTGCCAGCAGTCCAAACAGGGATCAGCCCCAGCATTTT.

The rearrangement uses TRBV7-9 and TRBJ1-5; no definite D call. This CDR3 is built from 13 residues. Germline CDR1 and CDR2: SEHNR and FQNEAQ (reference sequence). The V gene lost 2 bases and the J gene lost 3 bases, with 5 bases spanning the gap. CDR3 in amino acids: CASSLNPNQPQHF. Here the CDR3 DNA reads TGTGCCAGCAGCTTAAACCCCAATCAGCCCCAGCATTTT. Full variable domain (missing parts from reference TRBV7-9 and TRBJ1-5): DTGVSQNPRHKITKRGQNVTFRCDPISEHNRLYWYRQTLGQGPEFLTYFQNEAQLEKSRLLSDRFSAERPKGSFSTLEIQRTEQGDSAMYLCASSLNPNQPQHFGDGTRLSIL.

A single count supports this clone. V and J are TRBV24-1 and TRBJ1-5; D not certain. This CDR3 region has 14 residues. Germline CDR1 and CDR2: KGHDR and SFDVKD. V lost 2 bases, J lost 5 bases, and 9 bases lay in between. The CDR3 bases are TGTGCCACCAGTGATTCTGGCAGCCATCAGCCCCAGCATTTT. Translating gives CATSDSGSHQPQHF.

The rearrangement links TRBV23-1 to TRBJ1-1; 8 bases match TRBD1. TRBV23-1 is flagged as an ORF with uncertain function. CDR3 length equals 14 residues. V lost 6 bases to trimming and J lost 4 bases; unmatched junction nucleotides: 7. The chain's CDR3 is CASRPQGASTEAFF. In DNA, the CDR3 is TGCGCCAGCAGACCCCAGGGGGCGAGCACTGAAGCTTTCTTT.

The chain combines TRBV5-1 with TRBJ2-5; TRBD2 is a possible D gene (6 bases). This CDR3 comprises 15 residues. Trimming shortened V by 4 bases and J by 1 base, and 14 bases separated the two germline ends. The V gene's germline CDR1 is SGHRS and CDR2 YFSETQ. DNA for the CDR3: TGCGCCAGCAGCACCATCTCGACTAGCCAAGAGACCCAGTACTTC. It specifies CASSTISTSQETQYF.

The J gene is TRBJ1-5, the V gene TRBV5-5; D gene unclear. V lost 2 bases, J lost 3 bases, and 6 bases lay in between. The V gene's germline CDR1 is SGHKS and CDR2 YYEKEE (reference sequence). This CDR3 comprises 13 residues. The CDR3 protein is CASSLYSNQPQHF. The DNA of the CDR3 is TGTGCCAGCAGCTTATACTCCAATCAGCCCCAGCATTTT.

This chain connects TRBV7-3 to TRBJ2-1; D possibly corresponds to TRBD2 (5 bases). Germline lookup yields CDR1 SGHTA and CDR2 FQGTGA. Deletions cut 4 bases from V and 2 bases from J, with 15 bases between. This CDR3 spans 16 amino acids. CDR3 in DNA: TGTGCCAGCAGCTCCGGGGAACGGGGTGCCTACAATGAGCAGTTCTTC. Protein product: CASSSGERGAYNEQFF.

CDR3 loop: CASRRARGHTDTQYF. CDR3 bases: TGTGCCAGCAGGCGTGCAAGGGGCCACACAGATACGCAGTATTTT. V usage is TRBV5-8 and J usage is TRBJ2-3; maybe TRBD1 (5 bases). There are 15 residues in the CDR3. Looked up from germline, CDR1 is SGHTS and CDR2 is YDEGEE. V shed 5 bases and J shed 2 bases, with 15 bases lying between them.

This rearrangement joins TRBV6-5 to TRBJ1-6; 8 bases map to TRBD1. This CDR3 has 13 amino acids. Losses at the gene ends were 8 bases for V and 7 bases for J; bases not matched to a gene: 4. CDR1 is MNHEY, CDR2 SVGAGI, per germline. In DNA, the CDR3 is TGTGCCAGCTGGACAGGGTGGAATTCACCCCTCCACTTT. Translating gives CASWTGWNSPLHF.

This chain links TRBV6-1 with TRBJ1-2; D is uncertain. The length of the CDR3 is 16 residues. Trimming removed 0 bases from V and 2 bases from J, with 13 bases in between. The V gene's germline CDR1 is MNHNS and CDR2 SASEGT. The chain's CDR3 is CASSEAYATQNYGYTF. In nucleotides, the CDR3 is TGTGCCAGCAGTGAAGCCTACGCGACTCAAAACTATGGCTACACCTTC.

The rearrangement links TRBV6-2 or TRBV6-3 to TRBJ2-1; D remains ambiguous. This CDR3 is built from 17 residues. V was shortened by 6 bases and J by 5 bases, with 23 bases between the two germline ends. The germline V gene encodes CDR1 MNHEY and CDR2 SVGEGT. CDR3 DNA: TGTGCCAGCAGCCTAACCCGACCCGAACTTTACCACAATGAGCAGTTCTTC. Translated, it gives CASSLTRPELYHNEQFF.

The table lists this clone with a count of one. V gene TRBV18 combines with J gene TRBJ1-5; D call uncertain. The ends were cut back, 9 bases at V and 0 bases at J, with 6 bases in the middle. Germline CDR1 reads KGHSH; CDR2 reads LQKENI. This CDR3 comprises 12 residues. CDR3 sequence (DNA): TGTGCCAGTACAGATAGCAATCAGCCCCAGCATTTT. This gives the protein CASTDSNQPQHF.

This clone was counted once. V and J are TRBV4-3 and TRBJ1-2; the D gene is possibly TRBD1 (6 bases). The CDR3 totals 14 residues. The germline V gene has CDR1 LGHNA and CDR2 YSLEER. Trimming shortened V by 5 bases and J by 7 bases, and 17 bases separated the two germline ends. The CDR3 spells CASSSGREGVGYTF. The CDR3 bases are TGCGCCAGCAGCTCGGGGAGGGAGGGGGTTGGCTACACCTTC.

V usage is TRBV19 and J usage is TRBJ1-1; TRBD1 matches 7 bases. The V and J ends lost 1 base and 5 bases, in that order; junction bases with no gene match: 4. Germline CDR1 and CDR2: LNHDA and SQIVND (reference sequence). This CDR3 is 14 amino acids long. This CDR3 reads CASSIVAGGTEAFF. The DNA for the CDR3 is TGTGCCAGTAGTATAGTGGCAGGGGGGACTGAAGCTTTCTTT.

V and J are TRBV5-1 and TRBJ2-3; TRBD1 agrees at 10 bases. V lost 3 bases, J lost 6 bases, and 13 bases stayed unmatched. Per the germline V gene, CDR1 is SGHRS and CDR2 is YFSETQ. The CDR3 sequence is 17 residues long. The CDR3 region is CASSSVTGGVLGDTQYF. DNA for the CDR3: TGCGCCAGCAGCTCAGTGACAGGGGGCGTTCTTGGTGATACGCAGTATTTT. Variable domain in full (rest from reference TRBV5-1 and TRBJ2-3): KAGVTQTPRYLIKTRGQQVTLSCSPISGHRSVSWYQQTPGQGLQFLFEYFSETQRNKGNFPGRFSGRQFSNSRSEMNVSTLELGDSALYLCASSSVTGGVLGDTQYFGPGTRLTVL.

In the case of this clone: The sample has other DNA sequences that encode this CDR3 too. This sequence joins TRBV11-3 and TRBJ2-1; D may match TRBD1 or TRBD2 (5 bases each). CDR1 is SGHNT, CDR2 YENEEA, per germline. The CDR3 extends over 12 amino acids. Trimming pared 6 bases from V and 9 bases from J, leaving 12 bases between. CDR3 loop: CASSRDRGEQFF. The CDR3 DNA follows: TGTGCCAGCAGTCGGGACCGGGGTGAGCAGTTCTTC.

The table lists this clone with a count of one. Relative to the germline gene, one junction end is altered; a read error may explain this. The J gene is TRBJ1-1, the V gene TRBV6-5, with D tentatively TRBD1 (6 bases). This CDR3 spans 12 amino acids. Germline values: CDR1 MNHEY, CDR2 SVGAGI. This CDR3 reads CASSFGDTEAFF. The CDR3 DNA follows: TGTGCCAGCAGTTTCGGGGACACGGAAGCTTTCTTT.

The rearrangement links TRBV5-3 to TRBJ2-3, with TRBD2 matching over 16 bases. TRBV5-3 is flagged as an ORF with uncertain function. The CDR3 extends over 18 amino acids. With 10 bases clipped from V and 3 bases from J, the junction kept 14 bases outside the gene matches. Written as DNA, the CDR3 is TGTGCCGCCCTGGGCGGGACTAGCGGGAGGGAAGGGACAGATACGCAGTATTTT. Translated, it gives CAALGGTSGREGTDTQYF.

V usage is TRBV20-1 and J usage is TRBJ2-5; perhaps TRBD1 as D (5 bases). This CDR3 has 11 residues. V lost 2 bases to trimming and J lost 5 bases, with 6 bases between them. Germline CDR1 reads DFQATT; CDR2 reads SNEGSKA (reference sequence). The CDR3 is CSARKGETQYF. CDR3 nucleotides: TGCAGTGCTAGAAAGGGGGAGACCCAGTACTTC.

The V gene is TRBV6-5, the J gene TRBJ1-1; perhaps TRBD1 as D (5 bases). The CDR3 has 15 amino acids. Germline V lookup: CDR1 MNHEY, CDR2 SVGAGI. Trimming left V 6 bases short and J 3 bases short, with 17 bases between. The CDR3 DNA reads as TGTGCCAGCAGCCTCAGGGTTCTCAGCTACACTGAAGCTTTCTTT. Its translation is CASSLRVLSYTEAFF.

The CDR3: CAWNSLAGSGNTIYF. CDR3 nucleotides: TGTGCCTGGAATTCTCTTGCGGGATCTGGAAACACCATATATTTT. The V call is TRBV30, the J call TRBJ1-3; D remains unclear. Germline V gene data show CDR1 as GTSNPN and CDR2 as SVGIG (reference sequence). This CDR3 spans 15 amino acids. Trimming stripped 4 bases from V and 1 base from J, with 14 bases between.